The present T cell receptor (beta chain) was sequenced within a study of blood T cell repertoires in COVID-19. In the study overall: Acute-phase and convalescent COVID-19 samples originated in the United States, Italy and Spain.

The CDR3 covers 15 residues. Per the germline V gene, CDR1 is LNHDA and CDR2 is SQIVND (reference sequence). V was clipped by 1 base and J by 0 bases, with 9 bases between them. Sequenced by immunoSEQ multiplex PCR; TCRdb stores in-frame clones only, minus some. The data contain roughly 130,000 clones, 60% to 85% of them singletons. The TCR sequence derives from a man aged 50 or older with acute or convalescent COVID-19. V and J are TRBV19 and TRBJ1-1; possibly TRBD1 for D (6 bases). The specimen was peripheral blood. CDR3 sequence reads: CASSIGRGMNTEAFF. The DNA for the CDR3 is TGTGCCAGTAGTATAGGCAGGGGAATGAACACTGAAGCTTTCTTT.